This is a list of T cell receptor beta chains from one sample in a study of blood T cell repertoires in COVID-19. Clones were read by immunoSEQ multiplex PCR, and TCRdb kept only the in-frame ones, dropping some. The sample yields fewer than 60,000 clones, 80% to 90% seen once. Sample: peripheral blood. The source of these receptors is a human donor in a cohort sampled during active COVID-19. The CDR3 runs from the conserved cysteine through the conserved F or W. The order of the fields is V gene, D gene, J gene, clone size, CDR3 protein, CDR3 DNA. A D gene is named only where the DNA matches it firmly. A row's size may be missing; if present it is once, few, many or a size class.

V gene: TRBV25-1; D gene: TRBD1; J gene: TRBJ1-4; clone size: -; CDR3 protein: CASSAHTGATNEKLFF; CDR3 DNA: TGTGCCAGCAGTGCACATACAGGGGCAACTAATGAAAAACTGTTTTTT
V gene: TRBV5-1; D gene: TRBD1; J gene: TRBJ2-7; clone size: once; CDR3 protein: CASSLTGTGVNEQYF; CDR3 DNA: TGCGCCAGCAGCTTGACCGGGACAGGGGTCAACGAGCAGTACTTC
V gene: TRBV24-1; D gene: TRBD1; J gene: TRBJ2-1; clone size: -; CDR3 protein: CATSDSKGQGFNEQFF; CDR3 DNA: TGTGCCACCAGTGATTCCAAGGGACAGGGCTTCAATGAGCAGTTCTTC
V gene: TRBV29-1; D gene: -; J gene: TRBJ1-1; clone size: once; CDR3 protein: CSGEGREATEAFF; CDR3 DNA: TGCAGCGGGGAGGGCAGGGAGGCCACTGAAGCTTTCTTT
V gene: TRBV15; D gene: -; J gene: TRBJ2-2; clone size: -; CDR3 protein: CATSRKRSGDTGELFF; CDR3 DNA: TGTGCCACCAGCAGAAAAAGGTCCGGGGACACCGGGGAGCTGTTTTTT
V gene: TRBV19; D gene: -; J gene: TRBJ1-5; clone size: -; CDR3 protein: CASSIRPQGLYNQPQHF; CDR3 DNA: TGTGCCAGTAGTATTAGACCGCAGGGGCTCTACAATCAGCCCCAGCATTTT
V gene: TRBV30; D gene: -; J gene: TRBJ2-5; clone size: -; CDR3 protein: CAWSFLETQYF; CDR3 DNA: TGTGCCTGGAGTTTCCTTGAGACCCAGTACTTC
V gene: TRBV7-2; D gene: TRBD1; J gene: TRBJ2-5; clone size: -; CDR3 protein: CASSSYGTANQETQYF; CDR3 DNA: TGTGCCAGCAGCTCGTACGGGACAGCCAACCAAGAGACCCAGTACTTC
V gene: TRBV27; D gene: -; J gene: TRBJ1-1; clone size: -; CDR3 protein: CASSLLAGSEAFF; CDR3 DNA: TGTGCCAGCAGTTTACTGGCAGGGTCTGAAGCTTTCTTT
V gene: TRBV7-9; D gene: -; J gene: TRBJ1-3; clone size: -; CDR3 protein: CASSTGVGGTGNTIYF; CDR3 DNA: TGTGCCAGCAGCACCGGGGTAGGAGGGACTGGAAACACCATATATTTT
V gene: TRBV7-2; D gene: -; J gene: TRBJ1-6; clone size: -; CDR3 protein: CASSLVSPEVSPLHF; CDR3 DNA: TGTGCCAGCAGCTTAGTTTCCCCAGAGGTTTCACCCCTCCACTTT
V gene: TRBV7-2; D gene: TRBD2; J gene: TRBJ2-7; clone size: -; CDR3 protein: CASSLGLAYYRGEQYF; CDR3 DNA: TGTGCCAGCAGCTTGGGACTAGCCTACTACAGGGGCGAGCAGTACTTC
V gene: TRBV6-5; D gene: TRBD2; J gene: TRBJ2-7; clone size: -; CDR3 protein: CASSYSPAGGPNEQYF; CDR3 DNA: TGTGCCAGCAGTTACTCCCCGGCGGGGGGGCCCAACGAGCAGTACTTC
V gene: TRBV5-1; D gene: -; J gene: TRBJ2-7; clone size: -; CDR3 protein: CASSLEGRANSYEQYF; CDR3 DNA: TGCGCCAGCAGCTTGGAGGGCAGGGCCAACTCCTACGAGCAGTACTTC
V gene: TRBV2; D gene: -; J gene: TRBJ1-4; clone size: -; CDR3 protein: CASTRDSRGLFF; CDR3 DNA: TGTGCCAGCACCCGGGACTCCCGTGGGCTGTTTTTT
V gene: TRBV11-2; D gene: -; J gene: TRBJ2-3; clone size: -; CDR3 protein: CASSLAGLQYF; CDR3 DNA: TGTGCCAGCAGCTTAGCGGGACTGCAGTATTTT
V gene: TRBV2; D gene: -; J gene: TRBJ1-6; clone size: -; CDR3 protein: CASSEGSGTLHF; CDR3 DNA: TGTGCCAGCAGTGAGGGATCGGGGACCCTCCACTTT
V gene: TRBV19; D gene: TRBD1; J gene: TRBJ1-6; clone size: -; CDR3 protein: CASSITGDSYNSPLHF; CDR3 DNA: TGTGCCAGTAGTATAACCGGGGACAGCTATAATTCACCCCTCCACTTT
V gene: TRBV7-2; D gene: -; J gene: TRBJ2-1; clone size: -; CDR3 protein: CASSFGQGYNEQFF; CDR3 DNA: TGTGCCAGCAGCTTCGGGCAGGGCTACAATGAGCAGTTCTTC
V gene: TRBV5-6; D gene: TRBD2; J gene: TRBJ2-3; clone size: -; CDR3 protein: CASSLRLAGSTDTQYF; CDR3 DNA: TGTGCCAGCAGCTTAAGACTAGCGGGGAGCACAGATACGCAGTATTTT
V gene: TRBV5-4; D gene: -; J gene: TRBJ1-2; clone size: -; CDR3 protein: CASSLDLQGLPGYTF; CDR3 DNA: TGTGCCAGCAGCTTGGATCTACAGGGTTTGCCTGGCTACACCTTC
V gene: TRBV5-1; D gene: TRBD2; J gene: TRBJ2-5; clone size: -; CDR3 protein: CASSLSGSGAWETQYF; CDR3 DNA: TGCGCCAGCAGCCTCTCGGGGAGCGGGGCCTGGGAGACCCAGTACTTC
V gene: TRBV4-2; D gene: TRBD2; J gene: TRBJ2-3; clone size: -; CDR3 protein: CASSQEGLAGGSTDTQYF; CDR3 DNA: TGTGCCAGCAGCCAAGAGGGACTAGCGGGGGGGAGCACAGATACGCAGTATTTT
V gene: TRBV7-2; D gene: -; J gene: TRBJ1-1; clone size: few; CDR3 protein: CASSLDTPGWYTEAFF; CDR3 DNA: TGTGCCAGCAGCTTAGATACGCCAGGGTGGTATACTGAAGCTTTCTTT
V gene: TRBV5-6; D gene: TRBD1; J gene: TRBJ2-5; clone size: -; CDR3 protein: CASSLVRDRVETQYF; CDR3 DNA: TGTGCCAGCAGCTTGGTGCGGGACAGGGTAGAGACCCAGTACTTC
V gene: TRBV10-3; D gene: TRBD1; J gene: TRBJ1-1; clone size: once; CDR3 protein: CASGPGQVTEAFF; CDR3 DNA: TGTGCCAGCGGACCGGGACAGGTCACTGAAGCTTTCTTT
V gene: TRBV5-6; D gene: -; J gene: TRBJ1-1; clone size: -; CDR3 protein: CASSLTGWDTEAFF; CDR3 DNA: TGTGCCAGCAGCTTGACAGGGTGGGATACTGAAGCTTTCTTT
V gene: TRBV3-1/TRBV3-2; D gene: -; J gene: TRBJ2-3; clone size: -; CDR3 protein: CASSPRGYTQYF; CDR3 DNA: TGTGCCAGCAGTCCCCGGGGGTATACGCAGTATTTT
V gene: TRBV5-6; D gene: -; J gene: TRBJ2-7; clone size: -; CDR3 protein: CASSVSPIIPYEQYF; CDR3 DNA: TGTGCCAGCAGCGTGTCACCTATCATTCCCTACGAGCAGTACTTC
V gene: TRBV7-9; D gene: -; J gene: TRBJ2-2; clone size: -; CDR3 protein: CASSLLRTLSKTGELFF; CDR3 DNA: TGTGCCAGCAGCTTACTACGCACCCTATCGAAGACCGGGGAGCTGTTTTTT
V gene: TRBV5-1; D gene: -; J gene: TRBJ1-1; clone size: -; CDR3 protein: CASSLGGTRLTEAFF; CDR3 DNA: TGCGCCAGCAGCTTGGGAGGGACTAGGCTCACTGAAGCTTTCTTT
V gene: TRBV18; D gene: TRBD2; J gene: TRBJ2-1; clone size: -; CDR3 protein: CASSRTSGDDQFF; CDR3 DNA: TGTGCCAGCTCCCGGACTAGCGGGGACGACCAGTTCTTC
V gene: TRBV7-2; D gene: -; J gene: TRBJ1-4; clone size: once; CDR3 protein: CASSLGGRGEKLFF; CDR3 DNA: TGTGCCAGCAGCTTAGGGGGCAGAGGAGAAAAACTGTTTTTT
V gene: TRBV18; D gene: TRBD1; J gene: TRBJ2-7; clone size: once; CDR3 protein: CASSPDRVSYEQYF; CDR3 DNA: TGTGCCAGCTCACCGGACAGGGTATCCTACGAGCAGTACTTC
V gene: TRBV5-4; D gene: TRBD1; J gene: TRBJ1-5; clone size: -; CDR3 protein: CASSLDAGGHQPQHF; CDR3 DNA: TGTGCCAGCAGCTTGGACGCAGGGGGGCATCAGCCCCAGCATTTT
V gene: TRBV5-5; D gene: -; J gene: TRBJ1-1; clone size: -; CDR3 protein: CASKGTSPQASDTEAFF; CDR3 DNA: TGTGCCAGCAAAGGGACAAGCCCTCAGGCCAGCGACACTGAAGCTTTCTTT
V gene: TRBV19; D gene: -; J gene: TRBJ2-3; clone size: -; CDR3 protein: CASNAGADTQYF; CDR3 DNA: TGTGCCAGTAACGCAGGGGCAGATACGCAGTATTTT
V gene: TRBV11-3; D gene: -; J gene: TRBJ1-1; clone size: -; CDR3 protein: CASSFGGNTEAFF; CDR3 DNA: TGTGCCAGCAGCTTCGGGGGAAACACTGAAGCTTTCTTT
V gene: TRBV7-2; D gene: TRBD1; J gene: TRBJ1-4; clone size: -; CDR3 protein: CASSSRGRGDEKLFF; CDR3 DNA: TGTGCCAGCAGCTCAAGGGGCAGGGGGGATGAAAAACTGTTTTTT
V gene: TRBV7-2; D gene: -; J gene: TRBJ1-2; clone size: -; CDR3 protein: CASSPLTQYGYTF; CDR3 DNA: TGTGCCAGCAGCCCACTGACTCAGTATGGCTACACCTTC
V gene: TRBV19; D gene: -; J gene: TRBJ1-2; clone size: -; CDR3 protein: CASSTQYYGYTF; CDR3 DNA: TGTGCCAGTAGTACCCAATACTATGGCTACACCTTC
V gene: TRBV9; D gene: TRBD1; J gene: TRBJ2-3; clone size: -; CDR3 protein: CASSVGFRGTGGTDTQYF; CDR3 DNA: TGTGCCAGCAGCGTAGGATTTAGGGGGACAGGGGGCACAGATACGCAGTATTTT
V gene: TRBV19; D gene: -; J gene: TRBJ2-5; clone size: -; CDR3 protein: CASSIAFTKKTQYF; CDR3 DNA: TGTGCCAGTAGTATAGCGTTTACTAAGAAGACCCAGTACTTC
V gene: TRBV13; D gene: TRBD1; J gene: TRBJ2-7; clone size: -; CDR3 protein: CASSSRQGFKNEQYF; CDR3 DNA: TGTGCCAGCAGCTCCCGACAGGGCTTCAAAAACGAGCAGTACTTC
V gene: TRBV5-1; D gene: TRBD2; J gene: TRBJ2-1; clone size: -; CDR3 protein: CASSLAGLGGTDEQFF; CDR3 DNA: TGCGCCAGCAGCTTGGCCGGGTTGGGAGGGACGGATGAGCAGTTCTTC
V gene: TRBV24-1; D gene: -; J gene: TRBJ2-3; clone size: -; CDR3 protein: CATSDPGGTDTQYF; CDR3 DNA: TGTGCCACCAGTGATCCAGGGGGGACAGATACGCAGTATTTT
V gene: TRBV7-6; D gene: TRBD2; J gene: TRBJ2-3; clone size: -; CDR3 protein: CASSPMGSGRQDTQYF; CDR3 DNA: TGTGCCAGCAGCCCGATGGGATCCGGGAGGCAAGATACGCAGTATTTT
V gene: TRBV18; D gene: -; J gene: TRBJ1-5; clone size: -; CDR3 protein: CASSPRDIPGAQHF; CDR3 DNA: TGTGCCAGCTCACCACGGGACATCCCTGGAGCCCAGCATTTT
V gene: TRBV5-1; D gene: -; J gene: TRBJ2-5; clone size: -; CDR3 protein: CASSVTYREGETQYF; CDR3 DNA: TGCGCCAGCAGCGTAACATACAGGGAGGGAGAGACCCAGTACTTC
V gene: TRBV6-5; D gene: -; J gene: TRBJ2-1; clone size: -; CDR3 protein: CASSYTWGAYNEQFF; CDR3 DNA: TGTGCCAGCAGTTACACGTGGGGGGCCTACAATGAGCAGTTCTTC
V gene: TRBV30; D gene: -; J gene: TRBJ1-2; clone size: once; CDR3 protein: CAWSVLGGILYGYTF; CDR3 DNA: TGTGCCTGGAGTGTACTGGGGGGGATCCTCTATGGCTACACCTTC
V gene: TRBV18; D gene: -; J gene: TRBJ1-1; clone size: -; CDR3 protein: CASSPRDQGQNTEAFF; CDR3 DNA: TGTGCCAGCTCGCCTCGGGATCAGGGGCAGAACACTGAAGCTTTCTTT